The 24 T cell receptor beta chains reported below all come from one sample, sequenced in a study of shared clonotypes between healthy human individuals. The assay was immunoSEQ multiplex PCR, and TCRdb's table has in-frame clones only and misses some. The sample has about 870,000 clones, around 92% seen once. Positively selected for CCR7, the CD45RO-negative cells used as naive CD8 cells excluded terminally differentiated effector memory CD45RA+ cells. Material: naive CD8+ T cells sorted from blood. Receptor source: a man aged 30 to 45 in good health.

This chain joins TRBV28 and TRBJ1-2, with D possibly matching TRBD1 (5 bases). Germline assignment: CDR1 MDHEN and CDR2 SYDVKM. The V gene lost 8 bases and the J gene lost 4 bases, with 14 bases spanning the gap. The length of the CDR3 is 13 residues. The CDR3 DNA sequence: TGTGCCAGCTTGGGGGTGCTGTCCTATGGCTACACCTTC. As protein: CASLGVLSYGYTF.

The chain couples TRBV5-8 to TRBJ2-1, with D tentatively TRBD2 (5 bases). Germline loops: CDR1 SGHTS, CDR2 YDEGEE. The length of the CDR3 is 14 residues. Deletions cut 4 bases from V and 3 bases from J, with 11 bases between. For the CDR3, the DNA is TGTGCCAGCAGCCCCGACCGGGGCTACAATGAGCAGTTCTTC. Its protein is CASSPDRGYNEQFF.

This clone occurred once. V is TRBV5-8 and J is TRBJ2-1, with a weak D call TRBD2 (6 bases). The ends were cut back, 0 bases at V and 6 bases at J, with 19 bases in the middle. The CDR3 contains 17 residues. Germline V CDR1 and CDR2: SGHTS, YDEGEE. CDR3 in amino acids: CASSLDSTSVGSNEQFF. CDR3 in DNA: TGTGCCAGCAGCTTGGATTCGACTAGTGTTGGAAGCAATGAGCAGTTCTTC.

The CDR3 nucleotides are TGTGCCAGCAGCGGACTAGCGGGCAACTACAATGAGCAGTTCTTC. Translation: CASSGLAGNYNEQFF. V is TRBV9 and J is TRBJ2-1; 10 nucleotides line up with TRBD2. The CDR3 length is 15 residues. V was pared by 3 bases and J by 3 bases, with 3 bases of the junction left unmatched. The V gene's germline CDR1 is SGDLS and CDR2 YYNGEE.

This chain connects TRBV6-5 to TRBJ2-5; the D gene is possibly TRBD2 (6 bases). Trimming shortened V by 8 bases and J by 7 bases, and 11 bases separated the two germline ends. The CDR3 is 11 residues long. CDR1 is MNHEY, CDR2 SVGAGI, per germline. CDR3 nucleotide sequence: TGTGCCAGCGTTTCCGGGGGGACCCAGTACTTC. It encodes CASVSGGTQYF.

The CDR3 region is CASQRSGIGDQPQHF. The CDR3, as DNA: TGTGCCAGCCAACGGTCGGGGATAGGGGATCAGCCCCAGCATTTT. The chain employs TRBV19 and TRBJ1-5; D may be TRBD1 (5 bases). The CDR3 length is 15 residues. Between the trimmed V and J ends, which lost 9 bases and 5 bases, there was a span of 20 bases. Per the germline V gene, CDR1 is LNHDA and CDR2 is SQIVND (reference sequence).

This rearrangement joins TRBV2 to TRBJ2-5; possibly TRBD1 or TRBD2 for D (5 bases each). This CDR3 is 13 amino acids long. Per germline, CDR1 SNHLY and CDR2 FYNNEI. Trimming cost V 6 bases and J 5 bases, with 13 bases left between them. In nucleotides, the CDR3 is TGTGCCAGCAGCCGAGGGGTATTGGAGACCCAGTACTTC. It specifies CASSRGVLETQYF.

The J gene is TRBJ2-3, the V gene TRBV2; 7 positions agree with TRBD1. CDR3 size: 16 residues. Germline values: CDR1 SNHLY, CDR2 FYNNEI. J lost 2 bases, V lost 9 bases, and 14 bases had no gene match. The CDR3 reads CASSTQGVGDTDTQYF. DNA of the CDR3: TGTGCCAGTTCGACCCAGGGGGTTGGGGACACAGATACGCAGTATTTT. The whole variable domain, remainder taken from reference TRBV2 and TRBJ2-3, is EPEVTQTPSHQVTQMGQEVILRCVPISNHLYFYWYRQILGQKVEFLVSFYNNEISEKSEIFDDQFSVERPDGSNFTLKIRSTKLEDSAMYFCASSTQGVGDTDTQYFGPGTRLTVL.

This clone was picked up a small number of times. A far more abundant clone sits one base away, making this likely a read error. Other DNA sequences in the sample encode the same CDR3. The chain joins TRBV7-8 to TRBJ2-1; D unclear. CDR1 and CDR2 from the germline V gene are SGHVS and FQNEAQ. This CDR3 comprises 15 residues. V gave up 1 base and J gave up 0 bases, with 7 bases separating them. The CDR3 DNA follows: TGTGCCAGCAGCTTAGGACCGAGCTCCTACAATGAGCAGTTCTTC. Encoded protein: CASSLGPSSYNEQFF.

The chain is built from TRBV18 and TRBJ2-2, with D tentatively TRBD1 (6 bases). The V end lost 0 bases, the J end lost 0 bases, and 8 bases lay between the germline ends. CDR1 KGHSH and CDR2 LQKENI come from the germline V gene. The CDR3 spans 16 residues. In DNA form, the CDR3 reads TGTGCCAGCTCACCACCCAACAGGGCGAACACCGGGGAGCTGTTTTTT. Residues: CASSPPNRANTGELFF.

The chain couples TRBV29-1 to TRBJ2-1, with a possible D match to TRBD1 (6 bases). Trimming removed 5 bases at V and 6 bases at J, with 14 bases between. Germline loops: CDR1 SQVTM, CDR2 ANQGSEA. The CDR3 is 13 residues long. The CDR3 bases are TGCAGCGTTCGTTCCGCGACAGGCAATGAGCAGTTCTTC. Its translation is CSVRSATGNEQFF.

V usage is TRBV27 and J usage is TRBJ2-1; no reliable D call. V lost 5 bases, J lost 4 bases, and 18 bases lay in between. The CDR3 contains 16 residues. Per germline, CDR1 MNHEY and CDR2 SMNVEV (reference sequence). The CDR3 loop is CASSPDRTGVYNEQFF. The CDR3 bases are TGTGCCAGCAGTCCAGACCGTACTGGAGTTTACAATGAGCAGTTCTTC.

As for this clone: This sample includes further DNA sequences coding for the same CDR3. The chain links TRBV29-1 to TRBJ2-7, with TRBD1 identical over 7 bases. Losses at the gene ends were 6 bases for V and 2 bases for J; bases not matched to a gene: 7. CDR1 is SQVTM, CDR2 ANQGSEA, per germline. The CDR3 has 13 residues. The CDR3: CSVERDSPYEQYF. The CDR3 DNA follows: TGCAGCGTGGAAAGGGACAGCCCCTACGAGCAGTACTTC.

The gene calls are TRBV14 and TRBJ2-3; D is perhaps TRBD1 or TRBD2 (5 bases each). The CDR3 totals 14 residues. V dropped 1 base and J dropped 0 bases, with 5 bases sitting between them. The germline V gene encodes CDR1 SGHDN and CDR2 FVKESK. CDR3 DNA sequence: TGTGCCAGCAGCCAAGGGGGGAGCACAGATACGCAGTATTTT. This gives the protein CASSQGGSTDTQYF.

Points on this clone: Other nucleotide sequences from this sample produce the same CDR3. The chain carries TRBV7-9 and TRBJ1-2; D remains unclear. Trimming left V 1 base short and J 5 bases short, with 5 bases between. The CDR3 consists of 12 residues. Looked up from germline, CDR1 is SEHNR and CDR2 is FQNEAQ (reference sequence). The CDR3 coding sequence is TGTGCCAGCAGCTTAGGGGATTATGGCTACACCTTC. This sequence encodes CASSLGDYGYTF.

This clone came up once. The junction departs from germline at one end; a sequencing error may be responsible. The chain couples TRBV7-2 to TRBJ2-1; tentatively, D is TRBD1 (6 bases). Germline assignment: CDR1 SGHTA and CDR2 FQGNSA. The CDR3 length is 14 residues. The CDR3 loop is CASRLAGAVDEQFF. The CDR3 DNA reads TGTGCCAGCAGGTTAGCAGGGGCAGTCGATGAGCAGTTCTTC.

The chain employs TRBV4-1 and TRBJ2-7, with a possible D match to TRBD2 (5 bases). Germline CDR1 and CDR2: MGHRA and YSYEKL. CDR3 length equals 16 residues. V was shortened by 4 bases and J by 2 bases, with 18 bases between the two germline ends. This CDR3 is CASSPQLVIGTYEQYF. As DNA, the CDR3 is TGCGCCAGCAGCCCGCAACTAGTGATCGGAACCTACGAGCAGTACTTC.

In regard to this clone: The same CDR3 can be traced to other DNA sequences in this sample. This sequence joins TRBV5-1 and TRBJ2-7; TRBD1 agrees at 7 bases. The length of the CDR3 is 14 residues. The V segment lost 4 bases and the J segment 2 bases; nucleotides outside the gene matches: 6. Germline V gives CDR1 SGHRS, CDR2 YFSETQ. The CDR3 loop is CASSGTGTAYEQYF. Written as DNA, the CDR3 is TGCGCCAGCAGCGGAACCGGGACAGCCTACGAGCAGTACTTC.

This rearrangement joins TRBV30 to TRBJ2-3; no reliable D call. The length of the CDR3 is 14 residues. V dropped 2 bases and J dropped 0 bases, with 9 bases sitting between them. The germline V gene has CDR1 GTSNPN and CDR2 SVGIG (reference sequence). CDR3 DNA: TGTGCCTGGAGTAGGCTCGGGAGCACAGATACGCAGTATTTT. Protein sequence: CAWSRLGSTDTQYF.

This clone was seen only a few times. This chain joins TRBV28 and TRBJ1-5; D possibly corresponds to TRBD1 (5 bases). The CDR3 covers 15 residues. The V end was cut by 3 bases, the J end by 3 bases, with 12 bases between. The V gene's germline CDR1 is MDHEN and CDR2 SYDVKM. The CDR3, as DNA: TGTGCCAGCAGTTTGGCAGGGTTTACCAATCAGCCCCAGCATTTT. Residues: CASSLAGFTNQPQHF.

In its sample, this clone was seen a few times. The chain uses TRBV19 and TRBJ2-1, with TRBD2 identical over 8 bases. This CDR3 spans 13 amino acids. Trimming removed 6 bases from V and 7 bases from J; junction bases left unmatched: 5. Germline-derived CDR1 and CDR2 are LNHDA and SQIVND (reference sequence). CDR3 protein: CASSGGRNNEQFF. For the CDR3, the DNA is TGTGCCAGTAGCGGCGGGAGGAATAATGAGCAGTTCTTC.

This chain uses TRBV27 with TRBJ2-1; 13 bases map to TRBD2. CDR3 length: 15 residues. Germline CDR1 MNHEY, CDR2 SMNVEV (reference sequence). J gave up 8 bases and V 8 bases, and 9 bases lay outside the gene matches. CDR3 in DNA: TGTGCCAGCCGATCTACTAGCGGGAGGGACGATGAGCAGTTCTTC. This encodes CASRSTSGRDDEQFF.

The V call is TRBV27, the J call TRBJ2-3; 9 nucleotides line up with TRBD2. Per the germline V gene, CDR1 is MNHEY and CDR2 is SMNVEV (reference sequence). The V and J ends lost 7 bases and 5 bases, in that order; junction bases with no gene match: 28. The CDR3 consists of 21 residues. CDR3 residues: CASTSWREGRALRLDVDTQYF. The DNA for the CDR3 is TGTGCCAGCACTAGCTGGCGGGAGGGCCGGGCGCTCAGGCTCGATGTAGATACGCAGTATTTT.

J is TRBJ2-7 and V is TRBV6-1, with 9 bases aligning to TRBD1. This CDR3 is built from 14 residues. Germline-derived CDR1 and CDR2 are MNHNS and SASEGT. Trimming at V came to 5 bases and at J to 1 base, leaving 3 bases not matched to a gene. CDR3 nucleotides: TGTGCCAGCAGTCTGGGACAGGGTTCCTACGAGCAGTACTTC. Translating it yields CASSLGQGSYEQYF.